This is a list of T cell receptor beta chains from one sample in a study of T cell repertoires in cytomegalovirus infection. These receptors are not linked to any known antigen. One entry per CDR3 protein results from TCRdb running MiXCR on the reads. There are roughly 120,000 distinct CDR3 sequences in the sample; roughly a tenth occur only once, and approximately 31% lies in the top ten. The sequenced sample was PBMCs, sequenced either directly or after in vitro stimulation (not recorded which). The source is a human donor in good health (CMV status not recorded). Some clones in this sample may be carry-over from other donors' samples. Both conserved end residues are part of each CDR3. The D gene is left open where the match is weak. Clone size, where shown, is once, few, many, or a class for clones that have expanded.

j_call d_call v_call clone_size cdr3_aa cdr3_nt
TRBJ1-6 - TRBV29-1 few CSVGDRDNSPLHF TGCAGCGTTGGAGACAGAGATAATTCACCCCTCCACTTT
TRBJ2-2 - TRBV12-3/TRBV12-4 few CASSFSRFTGELFF TGTGCCAGCAGTTTCTCACGTTTCACCGGGGAGCTGTTTTTT
TRBJ2-5 TRBD2 TRBV6-1 few CASTAGGKETQYF TGTGCCAGCACAGCGGGAGGGAAAGAGACCCAGTACTTC
TRBJ2-1 - TRBV6-6 - CASSQGGDEQFF TGTGCCAGCAGTCAGGGGGGCGATGAGCAGTTCTTC
TRBJ2-1 TRBD2 TRBV20-1 - CSASVASGRNHEQFF TGCAGTGCTAGTGTGGCTAGCGGGAGAAACCATGAGCAGTTCTTC
TRBJ2-1 TRBD2 TRBV27 many CASSFGTTNYNEQFF TGTGCCAGCAGTTTCGGGACTACTAATTACAATGAGCAGTTCTTC
TRBJ2-1 - TRBV15 - CATSRAWDSPFF TGTGCCACCAGCAGAGCTTGGGATTCTCCGTTCTTC
TRBJ2-3 TRBD2 TRBV7-2 many CASSRRAGPTDTQYF TGTGCCAGCAGCAGACGAGCGGGACCCACAGATACGCAGTATTTT
TRBJ2-3 TRBD2 TRBV24-1 many CATSDLTSGNSDTQYF TGTGCCACCAGTGATTTGACTAGCGGGAACTCAGATACGCAGTATTTT
TRBJ2-5 - TRBV7-9 few CASSLALGQETQYF TGTGCCAGCAGCTTGGCCCTTGGGCAAGAGACCCAGTACTTC
TRBJ2-2 TRBD1 TRBV7-6 - CASSQGGTAELFF TGTGCCAGCAGCCAAGGGGGCACCGCGGAGCTGTTTTTT
TRBJ2-3 - TRBV7-2 many CASSLSRGQGTDTQYF TGTGCCAGCAGCTTATCCCGGGGCCAGGGCACAGATACGCAGTATTTT
TRBJ2-3 - TRBV12-3/TRBV12-4 - CASSLAGATTDTQYF TGTGCCAGCAGTTTAGCGGGGGCTACCACAGATACGCAGTATTTT
TRBJ2-1 - TRBV3-1 many CASSQAFSYNEQFF TGTGCCAGCAGCCAAGCATTCAGCTACAATGAGCAGTTCTTC
TRBJ2-5 - TRBV7-9 many CASSFRGTQYF TGTGCCAGCAGCTTCAGGGGGACCCAGTACTTC
TRBJ1-2 - TRBV19 few CATPNYGYTF TGTGCCACCCCAAACTATGGCTACACCTTC
TRBJ2-5 - TRBV11-1 many CASSFAGPEETQYF TGTGCCAGCAGCTTTGCCGGACCAGAAGAGACCCAGTACTTC
TRBJ2-5 - TRBV28 few CASNLGETQYF TGTGCCAGCAATTTGGGGGAGACCCAGTACTTC
TRBJ2-1 - TRBV7-2 - CASSLGPASYNEQFF TGTGCCAGCAGCTTAGGCCCGGCGTCCTACAATGAGCAGTTCTTC
TRBJ1-2 - TRBV5-1 - CASTSGGGSHGYTF TGCGCCAGCACCTCCGGAGGGGGAAGTCATGGCTACACCTTC
TRBJ2-7 - TRBV10-3 medium-sized CAISQSGTQAYEQYF TGTGCCATCAGCCAGTCAGGGACGCAAGCCTACGAGCAGTACTTC
TRBJ2-4 TRBD1 TRBV28 - CASSQRQGNIQYF TGTGCCAGCAGCCAAAGACAGGGGAACATTCAGTACTTC
TRBJ2-3 TRBD2 TRBV11-2 few CASSFSGSAGGDTQYF TGTGCCAGCAGCTTTAGCGGGAGCGCGGGGGGGGATACGCAGTATTTT
TRBJ2-1 - TRBV4-1 - CASSQERNYYNEQFF TGCGCCAGCAGCCAAGAGCGCAACTACTACAATGAGCAGTTCTTC
TRBJ1-2 - TRBV6-2/TRBV6-3 many CASSYGRSLWNYGYTF TGTGCCAGCAGTTACGGGCGCTCTCTTTGGAACTATGGCTACACCTTC
TRBJ2-3 TRBD1 TRBV15 many CATSRDSLMLLTGQITDTQYF TGTGCCACCAGCAGAGATTCCCTAATGTTATTGACAGGGCAGATCACAGATACGCAGTATTTT
TRBJ2-1 - TRBV7-7 many CASSPSGQKSNEQFF TGTGCCAGCAGCCCCTCTGGGCAAAAGTCCAATGAGCAGTTCTTC
TRBJ1-5 - TRBV7-9 - CASGSSADSNQPQHF TGTGCCAGCGGCTCGTCGGCAGATAGCAATCAGCCCCAGCATTTT
TRBJ2-7 - TRBV7-2 - CASSLAGRQAPYEQYF TGTGCCAGCAGCTTAGCGGGGCGGCAGGCACCCTACGAGCAGTACTTC
TRBJ2-6 - TRBV18 few CASSPTDSGANVLTF TGTGCCAGCTCACCGACAGACTCTGGGGCCAACGTCCTGACTTTC
TRBJ1-1 - TRBV6-1 many CASSGKRVPTEAFF TGTGCCAGCAGTGGCAAACGGGTCCCCACTGAAGCTTTCTTT
TRBJ1-2 - TRBV18 many CASSPETQANYGYTF TGTGCCAGCTCACCTGAGACCCAAGCTAACTATGGCTACACCTTC
TRBJ1-5 - TRBV11-2 many CASSLSSQDYQPQHF TGTGCCAGCAGCTTAAGCAGCCAGGATTATCAGCCCCAGCATTTT
TRBJ2-7 - TRBV7-4 few CASSFGLKVHEQYF TGTGCCAGCAGTTTTGGCCTGAAGGTCCACGAGCAGTACTTC
TRBJ1-5 - TRBV27 many CASSHLGRVSQPQHF TGTGCCAGCAGCCACCTCGGGAGAGTGAGTCAGCCCCAGCATTTT
TRBJ1-1 - TRBV5-4 - CASTFGTKAEAFF TGTGCCAGCACCTTCGGCACGAAAGCTGAAGCTTTCTTT
TRBJ1-2 TRBD1 TRBV7-9 few CASSSPGTDANYGYTF TGTGCCAGCAGCTCCCCCGGGACAGATGCTAACTATGGCTACACCTTC
TRBJ1-2 - TRBV28 many CASSFQGYGYTF TGTGCCAGCAGCTTCCAGGGCTATGGCTACACCTTC
TRBJ1-6 - TRBV7-9 many CASSLAIGQNSPLHF TGTGCCAGCAGCTTAGCGATCGGACAGAATTCACCCCTCCACTTT
TRBJ2-7 - TRBV7-2 many CASSSAGALNDEQYF TGTGCCAGCAGCTCGGCGGGGGCCCTCAACGACGAGCAGTACTTC
TRBJ1-1 - TRBV7-2 many CASTRAPGAEAFF TGTGCCAGCACCAGAGCCCCGGGAGCTGAAGCTTTCTTT
TRBJ2-7 - TRBV10-3 - CAISDLGRGRAYEQYF TGTGCCATCAGTGACTTAGGCAGGGGAAGGGCCTACGAGCAGTACTTC
TRBJ2-1 TRBD2 TRBV4-1 - CASSPGPTGLAGNEQFF TGTGCCAGCAGCCCTGGACCGACGGGACTAGCGGGCAATGAGCAGTTCTTC
TRBJ1-1 - TRBV28 many CASSSPRVTEAFF TGTGCCAGCAGTTCCCCCAGGGTCACTGAAGCTTTCTTT
TRBJ1-1 - TRBV7-2 - CASSSDTGTEAFF TGTGCCAGCAGCTCAGATACGGGGACTGAAGCTTTCTTT
TRBJ2-3 - TRBV6-1 many CASSESMGSTDTQYF TGTGCCAGCAGTGAGTCGATGGGAAGCACAGATACGCAGTATTTT
TRBJ1-3 - TRBV11-3 many CASSLERLSSGNTIYF TGTGCCAGCAGCTTAGAACGCCTGAGCTCTGGAAACACCATATATTTT
TRBJ2-5 - TRBV7-2 few CASSLGFGEGTQYF TGTGCCAGCAGCTTAGGGTTTGGGGAAGGGACCCAGTACTTC
TRBJ1-6 - TRBV2 - CASSEALGRAADPLHF TGTGCCAGCAGTGAAGCGCTTGGCAGGGCCGCGGATCCCCTCCACTTT
TRBJ1-5 - TRBV19 - CASTGVISNQPQHF TGTGCCAGTACCGGGGTTATCAGCAATCAGCCCCAGCATTTT
TRBJ2-1 - TRBV27 few CASSLSRTRSSYNEQFF TGTGCCAGCAGTTTATCCAGGACGAGGAGCTCCTACAATGAGCAGTTCTTC
TRBJ1-2 - TRBV14 - CASSQEILQGPNYGYTF TGTGCCAGCAGCCAAGAAATTCTACAGGGCCCTAACTATGGCTACACCTTC
TRBJ1-1 - TRBV7-6 many CASSLINRENTEAFF TGTGCCAGCAGCTTAATAAACAGGGAGAACACTGAAGCTTTCTTT
TRBJ2-2 - TRBV19 - CASSVGGMTGELFF TGTGCCAGTAGTGTAGGCGGGATGACCGGGGAGCTGTTTTTT
TRBJ1-5 - TRBV6-6 - CASSYDQPQHF TGTGCCAGCAGTTACGACCAGCCCCAGCATTTT
TRBJ1-2 - TRBV5-6 many CASSLLGLSGYTF TGTGCCAGCAGCTTGCTCGGTTTAAGCGGCTACACCTTC